The T cell receptor (beta chain) described here comes from a study of cytomegalovirus exposure and HLA in healthy donors. This clone was picked up one time. As yet, its antigen is unknown. Points from the study as a whole: CMV antigen specificity was confirmed in vitro for three CMV-associated chains. Within an earlier analysis, most TCR beta V segments proved productive either about 87% or about 30% of the time. The study labeled 164 TCR beta chains cytomegalovirus-associated.

Healthy people donating bone marrow made up the donors. 13 Jbeta primers and 60 Vbeta primers were used for the PCR. TCRdb's copy holds only in-frame clones and misses some; the assay was immunoSEQ multiplex PCR. This sample carries about 110,000 clones, around 85% of them seen once, and the ten largest clones take 1.5% to 2%. Trimming removed 2 bases at V and 2 bases at J, with 6 bases between. CDR3 length: 13 residues. Germline CDR1 is SGHTA and CDR2 is FQGTGA. The V and J genes are TRBV7-3 and TRBJ1-1; D possibly corresponds to TRBD1 (5 bases). Sequences were obtained from PBMCs. This receptor was identified in a middle-aged man in good health and CMV-seronegative. The CDR3 nucleotides read TGTGCCAGCAGCTTAGGGGCCAACACTGAAGCTTTCTTT. Its protein is CASSLGANTEAFF.